This TCR beta chain stems from a study of T cell responses to AZD1222 COVID-19 vaccine. General observations from the study: Mostly white British, mostly female donors; authors suggested clonal diversity may be underestimated.

As for this clone: Its specificity is unknown.

Trimming left V 6 bases short and J 4 bases short, with 13 bases between. Germline V gene lookup returns CDR1 LNHDA and CDR2 SQIVND (reference sequence). The CDR3 sequence is 14 residues long. Sequencing was performed with immunoSEQ multiplex PCR; in TCRdb, only in-frame clones are kept and a portion is missing. The table has about 40,000 clones, 88% seen once. This sequence was found in an adult who received the MenACWY meningococcal vaccine as a control. This chain uses TRBV19 with TRBJ2-1, with a tentative D call TRBD2 (6 bases). This specimen consisted of peripheral blood, obtained 28 days after the second dose of the MenACWY control vaccine. As DNA, the CDR3 is TGTGCCAGTAGGGGGACTCCGGGATACAATGAGCAGTTCTTC. Translated, it gives CASRGTPGYNEQFF.